A single sample gave rise to the 11 T cell receptor beta chains below, sequenced in a study of shared clonotypes between healthy human individuals. Using immunoSEQ multiplex PCR, the repertoire was profiled, and TCRdb retains in-frame clones only, with some absent. The sample has 2 million to 2.5 million clones; around 95% are singletons. Input material: naive CD4+ T cells sorted from blood. The subset denotes: CD45RA+ positively selected. The receptors derive from a man younger than 35 in good health.

This chain links TRBV11-2 with TRBJ2-7, with TRBD2 matching 15 bases. This CDR3 spans 18 amino acids. Germline CDR1 reads SGHAT; CDR2 reads FQNNGV. V was pared by 4 bases and J by 4 bases, with 11 bases of the junction left unmatched. The CDR3 is CASSSRGGTSGRSYEQYF. CDR3 coding DNA: TGTGCCAGCAGCTCGAGAGGTGGGACTAGCGGGAGGTCGTACGAGCAGTACTTC. The whole variable domain, filled in from reference TRBV11-2 and TRBJ2-7, reads EAGVAQSPRYKIIEKRQSVAFWCNPISGHATLYWYQQILGQGPKLLIQFQNNGVVDDSQLPKDRFSAERLKGVDSTLKIQPAKLEDSAVYLCASSSRGGTSGRSYEQYFGPGTRLTVT.

The chain combines TRBV5-1 with TRBJ2-5, with D uncertain. The CDR3 sequence is 15 residues long. V dropped 0 bases and J dropped 5 bases, with 14 bases sitting between them. Germline CDR1 reads SGHRS; CDR2 reads YFSETQ. Written as DNA, the CDR3 is TGCGCCAGCAGCTTGGATGATGGCGCATCGGAGACCCAGTACTTC. This codes for CASSLDDGASETQYF.

The genes are TRBV7-9 and TRBJ2-7, with a weak D call TRBD1 (5 bases). The ends were cut back, 2 bases at V and 9 bases at J, with 23 bases in the middle. The CDR3 covers 16 residues. CDR1 is SEHNR and CDR2 is FQNEAQ in the germline V gene (reference sequence). Here the CDR3 DNA reads TGTGCCAGCAGCTTAAGGGGCACAGACTCCGTTTTAGGGCAGTACTTC. Translating gives CASSLRGTDSVLGQYF.

The rearrangement joins TRBV5-8 to TRBJ2-1, with D maybe TRBD2 (6 bases). Trimming stripped 0 bases from V and 4 bases from J, with 14 bases between. The length of the CDR3 is 16 residues. Germline-derived CDR1 and CDR2 are SGHTS and YDEGEE. The CDR3 spells CASSLERAGTYNEQFF. The DNA of the CDR3 is TGTGCCAGCAGCTTGGAGAGGGCAGGGACTTACAATGAGCAGTTCTTC.

V usage is TRBV10-1 and J usage is TRBJ2-3; no clear D. The CDR3 sequence is 12 residues long. Trimming shortened V by 3 bases and J by 2 bases, and 3 bases separated the two germline ends. Germline V lookup: CDR1 WNHNN, CDR2 SYGVQD (reference sequence). The CDR3 DNA reads as TGCGCCAGCAGTGATTTCACAGATACGCAGTATTTT. This encodes CASSDFTDTQYF.

A word on this clone: Other DNA sequences in the sample encode the same CDR3. The chain combines TRBV30 with TRBJ1-3; TRBD1 might be the D (6 bases). Germline V gene sequence: CDR1 GTSNPN, CDR2 SVGIG (reference sequence). Between the trimmed V and J ends, which lost 0 bases and 0 bases, there was a span of 9 bases. The CDR3 runs 15 residues. Here the CDR3 reads CAWSVGGGSGNTIYF. In DNA form, the CDR3 reads TGTGCCTGGAGTGTGGGGGGCGGCTCTGGAAACACCATATATTTT.

J is TRBJ1-5 and V is TRBV19, with D possibly matching TRBD1 (5 bases). The ends were cut back, 6 bases at V and 2 bases at J, with 11 bases in the middle. This CDR3 comprises 14 residues. Per germline, CDR1 LNHDA and CDR2 SQIVND (reference sequence). This CDR3 reads CASRGEGGNQPQHF. CDR3 coding DNA: TGTGCCAGTAGGGGGGAGGGAGGCAATCAGCCCCAGCATTTT.

Written as DNA, the CDR3 is TGTGCCAGCAGTGAACAGGGAAGATCACCCCTCCACTTT. Encoded protein: CASSEQGRSPLHF. The chain links TRBV2 to TRBJ1-6, with a tentative D call TRBD1 (5 bases). V was cut by 2 bases and J by 10 bases, with 9 bases left in between. The germline gives CDR1 SNHLY, CDR2 FYNNEI. The CDR3 runs 13 residues. The full variable domain, completed using reference TRBV2 and TRBJ1-6, is EPEVTQTPSHQVTQMGQEVILRCVPISNHLYFYWYRQILGQKVEFLVSFYNNEISEKSEIFDDQFSVERPDGSNFTLKIRSTKLEDSAMYFCASSEQGRSPLHFGNGTRLTVT.

This chain uses TRBV2 with TRBJ1-4; the D is unclear. V dropped 4 bases and J dropped 7 bases, with 16 bases sitting between them. This CDR3 region has 15 residues. CDR1 and CDR2 (germline): SNHLY, FYNNEI. This chain's CDR3 is CASSGARLRGEKLFF. CDR3 DNA: TGTGCCAGCAGTGGCGCCCGTCTCCGAGGTGAAAAACTGTTTTTT.

This clone is a singleton in its sample. The chain has TRBV7-9 and TRBJ1-4, with TRBD1 identical over 8 bases. This CDR3 contains 16 residues. V was pared by 5 bases and J by 5 bases, with 10 bases of the junction left unmatched. Germline V gene data show CDR1 as SEHNR and CDR2 as FQNEAQ (reference sequence). CDR3 sequence (DNA): TGTGCCAGCAGCCGCTACTTGGACAGGGTAAATGAAAAACTGTTTTTT. Residues: CASSRYLDRVNEKLFF.

The genes are TRBV5-1 and TRBJ1-4, with 7 bases fitting TRBD1. The V segment lost 3 bases and the J segment 8 bases; nucleotides outside the gene matches: 7. Germline-derived CDR1 and CDR2 are SGHRS and YFSETQ. The CDR3 is 14 amino acids. The CDR3 region has the DNA TGCGCCAGCAGCTCTGACAGGGCTCGAGAAAAACTGTTTTTT. Translating it yields CASSSDRAREKLFF.